Given below is one TCR beta chain in context. The data were taken from a study of blood T cell repertoires in COVID-19. In germline, CDR1 is LNHDA, CDR2 SQIVND (reference sequence). The ends were cut back, 5 bases at V and 4 bases at J, with 9 bases in the middle. The CDR3 contains 13 residues. Clones were sequenced by immunoSEQ multiplex PCR, and TCRdb holds only the in-frame ones, with some missing. The table includes roughly 28,000 clones, 77% detected once. The chain carries TRBV19 and TRBJ1-5; no definite D call. The receptor comes from a woman between 70 and 85 years old with active or convalescent COVID-19. Sequencing used peripheral blood. The DNA of the CDR3 is TGTGCCAGTAGTGAGATCCGAAATCAGCCCCAGCATTTT. Encoded protein: CASSEIRNQPQHF.